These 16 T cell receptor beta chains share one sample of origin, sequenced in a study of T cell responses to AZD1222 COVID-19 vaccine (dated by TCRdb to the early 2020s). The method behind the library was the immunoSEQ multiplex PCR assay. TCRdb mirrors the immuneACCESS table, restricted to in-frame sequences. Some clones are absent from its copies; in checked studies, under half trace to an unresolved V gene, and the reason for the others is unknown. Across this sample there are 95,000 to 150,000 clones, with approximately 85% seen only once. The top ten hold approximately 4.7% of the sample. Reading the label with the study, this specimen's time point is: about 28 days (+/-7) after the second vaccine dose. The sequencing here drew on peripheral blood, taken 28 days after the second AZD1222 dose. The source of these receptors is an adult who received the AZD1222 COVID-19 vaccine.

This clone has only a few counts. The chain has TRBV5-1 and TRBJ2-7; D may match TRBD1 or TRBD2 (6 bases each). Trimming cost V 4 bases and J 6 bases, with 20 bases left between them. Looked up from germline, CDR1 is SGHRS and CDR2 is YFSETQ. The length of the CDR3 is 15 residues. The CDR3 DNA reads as TGCGCCAGCAGCCTTCTACGGGGGCAGGGGTCCGAGCAGTACTTC. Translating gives CASSLLRGQGSEQYF. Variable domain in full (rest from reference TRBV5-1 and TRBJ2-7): KAGVTQTPRYLIKTRGQQVTLSCSPISGHRSVSWYQQTPGQGLQFLFEYFSETQRNKGNFPGRFSGRQFSNSRSEMNVSTLELGDSALYLCASSLLRGQGSEQYFGPGTRLTVT.

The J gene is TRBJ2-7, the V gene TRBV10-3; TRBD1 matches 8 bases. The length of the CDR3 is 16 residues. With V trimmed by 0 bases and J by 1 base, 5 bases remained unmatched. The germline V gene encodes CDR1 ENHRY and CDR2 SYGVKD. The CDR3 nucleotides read TGTGCCATCAGTGAGTCGCTACAGGGGGTGTCCTACGAGCAGTACTTC. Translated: CAISESLQGVSYEQYF.

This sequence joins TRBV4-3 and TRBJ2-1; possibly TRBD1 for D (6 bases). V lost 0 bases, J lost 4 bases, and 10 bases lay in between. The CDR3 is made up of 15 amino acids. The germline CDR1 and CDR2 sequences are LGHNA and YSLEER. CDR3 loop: CASSQESDRYNEQFF. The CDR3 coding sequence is TGCGCCAGCAGCCAAGAGAGCGACAGGTACAATGAGCAGTTCTTC.

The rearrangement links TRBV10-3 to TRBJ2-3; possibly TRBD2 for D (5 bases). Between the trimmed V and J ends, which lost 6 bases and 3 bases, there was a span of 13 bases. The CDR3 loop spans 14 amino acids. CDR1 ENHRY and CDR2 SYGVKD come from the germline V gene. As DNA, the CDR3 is TGTGCCATCAGGGTCCGAGCGGAGACAGATACGCAGTATTTT. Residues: CAIRVRAETDTQYF.

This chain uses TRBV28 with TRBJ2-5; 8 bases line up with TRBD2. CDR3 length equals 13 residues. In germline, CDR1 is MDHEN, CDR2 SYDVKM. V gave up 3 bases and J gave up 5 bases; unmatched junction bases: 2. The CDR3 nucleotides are TGTGCCAGCAGTTTGACTAGCGAGGAGACCCAGTACTTC. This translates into CASSLTSEETQYF.

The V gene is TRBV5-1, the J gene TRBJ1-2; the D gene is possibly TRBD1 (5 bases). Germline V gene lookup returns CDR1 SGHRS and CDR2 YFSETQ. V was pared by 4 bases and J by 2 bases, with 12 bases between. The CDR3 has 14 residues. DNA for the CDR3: TGCGCCAGCAGCGTTTCAGGGCAAAACTATGGCTACACCTTC. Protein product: CASSVSGQNYGYTF.

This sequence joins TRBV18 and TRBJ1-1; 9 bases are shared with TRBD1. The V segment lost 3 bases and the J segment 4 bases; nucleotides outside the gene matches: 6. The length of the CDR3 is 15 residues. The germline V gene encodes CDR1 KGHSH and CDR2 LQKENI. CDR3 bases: TGTGCCAGCTCACCTTCGGACAGGGGTGGCACTGAAGCTTTCTTT. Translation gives CASSPSDRGGTEAFF.

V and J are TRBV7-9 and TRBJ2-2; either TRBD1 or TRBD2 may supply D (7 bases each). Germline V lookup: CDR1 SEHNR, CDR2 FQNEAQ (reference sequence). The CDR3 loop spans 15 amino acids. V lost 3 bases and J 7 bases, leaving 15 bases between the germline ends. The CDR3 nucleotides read TGTGCCAGCAGCTTTCAAGCGGGACAGATCGGGGAGCTGTTTTTT. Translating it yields CASSFQAGQIGELFF. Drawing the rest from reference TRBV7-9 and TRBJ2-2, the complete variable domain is DTGVSQNPRHKITKRGQNVTFRCDPISEHNRLYWYRQTLGQGPEFLTYFQNEAQLEKSRLLSDRFSAERPKGSFSTLEIQRTEQGDSAMYLCASSFQAGQIGELFFGEGSRLTVL.

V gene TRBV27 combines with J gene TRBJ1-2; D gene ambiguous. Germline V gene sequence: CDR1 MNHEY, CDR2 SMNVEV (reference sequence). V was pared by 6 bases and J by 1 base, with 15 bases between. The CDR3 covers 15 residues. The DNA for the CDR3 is TGTGCCAGCAGACCCGGAGAGGACTTTAACTATGGCTACACCTTC. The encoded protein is CASRPGEDFNYGYTF.

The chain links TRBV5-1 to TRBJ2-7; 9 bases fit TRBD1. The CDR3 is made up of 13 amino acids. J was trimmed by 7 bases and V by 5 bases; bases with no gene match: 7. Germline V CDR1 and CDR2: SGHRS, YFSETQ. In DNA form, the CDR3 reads TGCGCCAGCAGTCCACAGGGGGCAAGGGAGCAGTACTTC. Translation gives CASSPQGAREQYF.

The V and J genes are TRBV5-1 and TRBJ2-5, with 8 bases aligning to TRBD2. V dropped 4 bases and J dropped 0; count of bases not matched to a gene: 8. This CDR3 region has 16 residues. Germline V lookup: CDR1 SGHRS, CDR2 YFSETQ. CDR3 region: CASSLRLAHDQETQYF. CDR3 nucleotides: TGCGCCAGCAGCCTCCGACTAGCGCATGACCAAGAGACCCAGTACTTC.

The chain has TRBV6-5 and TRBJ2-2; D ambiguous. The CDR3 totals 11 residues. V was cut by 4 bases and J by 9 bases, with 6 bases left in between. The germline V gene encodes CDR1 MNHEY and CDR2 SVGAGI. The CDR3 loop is CASSSPRELFF. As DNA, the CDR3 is TGTGCCAGCAGTTCCCCCCGGGAGCTGTTTTTT.

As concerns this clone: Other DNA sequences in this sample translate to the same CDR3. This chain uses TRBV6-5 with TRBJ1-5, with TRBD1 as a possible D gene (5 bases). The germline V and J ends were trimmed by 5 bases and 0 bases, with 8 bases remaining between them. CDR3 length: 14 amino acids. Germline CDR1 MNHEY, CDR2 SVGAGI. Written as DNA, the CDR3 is TGTGCCAGCAGTCGGGACTCTAGCAATCAGCCCCAGCATTTT. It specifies CASSRDSSNQPQHF.

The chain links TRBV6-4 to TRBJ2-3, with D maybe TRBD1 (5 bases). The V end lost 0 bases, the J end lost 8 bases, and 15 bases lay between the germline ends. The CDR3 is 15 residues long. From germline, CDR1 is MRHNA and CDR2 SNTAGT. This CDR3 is CASSDSIAGSATQYF. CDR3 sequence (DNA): TGTGCCAGCAGTGACTCGATCGCAGGGTCGGCTACGCAGTATTTT.

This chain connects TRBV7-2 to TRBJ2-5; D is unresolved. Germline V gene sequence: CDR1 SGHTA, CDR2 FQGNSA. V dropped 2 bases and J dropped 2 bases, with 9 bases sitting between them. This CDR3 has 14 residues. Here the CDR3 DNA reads TGTGCCAGCAGCTTAAGTGGGCTGCAAGAGACCCAGTACTTC. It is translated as CASSLSGLQETQYF.

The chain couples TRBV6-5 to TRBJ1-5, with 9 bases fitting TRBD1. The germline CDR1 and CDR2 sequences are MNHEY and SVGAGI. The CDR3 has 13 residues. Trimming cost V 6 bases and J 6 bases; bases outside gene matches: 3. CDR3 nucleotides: TGTGCCAGCAGCACAGGGGGCGGTCAGCCCCAGCATTTT. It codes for CASSTGGGQPQHF.